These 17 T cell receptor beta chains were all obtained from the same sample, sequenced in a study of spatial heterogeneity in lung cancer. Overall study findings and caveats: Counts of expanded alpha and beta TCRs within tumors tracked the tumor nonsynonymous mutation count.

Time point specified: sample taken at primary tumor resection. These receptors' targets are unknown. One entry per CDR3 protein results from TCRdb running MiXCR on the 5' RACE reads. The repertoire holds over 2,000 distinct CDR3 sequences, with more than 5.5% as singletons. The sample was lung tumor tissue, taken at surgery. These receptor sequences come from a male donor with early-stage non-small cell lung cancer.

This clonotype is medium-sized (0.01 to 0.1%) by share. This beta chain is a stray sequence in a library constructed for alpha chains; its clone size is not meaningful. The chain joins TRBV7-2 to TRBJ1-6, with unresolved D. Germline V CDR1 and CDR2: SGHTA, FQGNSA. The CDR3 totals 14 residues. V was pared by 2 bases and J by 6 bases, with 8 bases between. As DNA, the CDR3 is TGTGCCAGCAGCTTAAGGCAGACTAATTCACCCCTCCACTTT. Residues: CASSLRQTNSPLHF. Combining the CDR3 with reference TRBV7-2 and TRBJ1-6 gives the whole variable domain GAGVSQSPSNKVTEKGKDVELRCDPISGHTALYWYRQSLGQGLEFLIYFQGNSAPDKSGLPSDRFSAERTGGSVSTLTIQRTQQEDSAVYLCASSLRQTNSPLHFGNGTRLTVT.

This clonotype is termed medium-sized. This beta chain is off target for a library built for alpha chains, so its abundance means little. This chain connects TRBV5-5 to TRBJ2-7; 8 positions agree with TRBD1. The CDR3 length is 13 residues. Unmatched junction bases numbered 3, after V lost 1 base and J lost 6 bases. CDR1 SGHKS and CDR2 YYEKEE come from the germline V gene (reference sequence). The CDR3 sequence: CASSLTGGGEQYF. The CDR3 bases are TGTGCCAGCAGCTTGACAGGGGGAGGCGAGCAGTACTTC.

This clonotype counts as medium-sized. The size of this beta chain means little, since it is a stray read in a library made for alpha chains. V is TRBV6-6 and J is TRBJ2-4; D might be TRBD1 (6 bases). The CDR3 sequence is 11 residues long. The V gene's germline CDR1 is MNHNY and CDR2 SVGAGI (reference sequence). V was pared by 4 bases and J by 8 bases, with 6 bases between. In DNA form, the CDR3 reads TGTGCCAGCAGTTCAGGGGACATTCAGTACTTC. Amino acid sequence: CASSSGDIQYF.

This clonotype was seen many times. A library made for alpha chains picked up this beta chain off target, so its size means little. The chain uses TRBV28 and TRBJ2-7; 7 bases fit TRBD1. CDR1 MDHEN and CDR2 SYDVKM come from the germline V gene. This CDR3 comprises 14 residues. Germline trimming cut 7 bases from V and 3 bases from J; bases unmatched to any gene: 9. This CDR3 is CASTSGTDYYEQYF. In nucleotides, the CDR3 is TGTGCCAGCACCTCCGGGACAGATTACTACGAGCAGTACTTC.

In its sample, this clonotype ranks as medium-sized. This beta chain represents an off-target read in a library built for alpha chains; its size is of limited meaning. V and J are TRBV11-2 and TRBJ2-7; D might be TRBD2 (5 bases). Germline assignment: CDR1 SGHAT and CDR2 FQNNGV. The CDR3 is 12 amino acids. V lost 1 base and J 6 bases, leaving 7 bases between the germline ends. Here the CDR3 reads CASSLVRGEQYF. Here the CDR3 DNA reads TGTGCCAGCAGCTTAGTCCGGGGCGAGCAGTACTTC.

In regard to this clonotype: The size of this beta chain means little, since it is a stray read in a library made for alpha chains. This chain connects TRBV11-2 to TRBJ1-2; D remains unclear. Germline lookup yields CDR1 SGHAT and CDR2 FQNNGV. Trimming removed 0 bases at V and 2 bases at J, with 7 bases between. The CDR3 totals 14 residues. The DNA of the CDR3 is TGTGCCAGCAGCTTAGATCTCAGGAACTATGGCTACACCTTC. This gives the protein CASSLDLRNYGYTF.

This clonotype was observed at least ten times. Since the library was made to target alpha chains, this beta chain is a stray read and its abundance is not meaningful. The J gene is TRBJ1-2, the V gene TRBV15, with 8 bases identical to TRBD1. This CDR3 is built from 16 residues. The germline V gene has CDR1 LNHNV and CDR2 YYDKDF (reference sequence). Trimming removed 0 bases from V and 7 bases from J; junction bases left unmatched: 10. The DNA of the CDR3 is TGTGCCACCAGCAGAGATTCTCCTTCAGGGGGCTTTGGCTACACCTTC. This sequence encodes CATSRDSPSGGFGYTF. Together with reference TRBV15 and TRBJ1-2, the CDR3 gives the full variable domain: DAMVIQNPRYQVTQFGKPVTLSCSQTLNHNVMYWYQQKSSQAPKLLFHYYDKDFNNEADTPDNFQSRRPNTSFCFLDIRSPGLGDTAMYLCATSRDSPSGGFGYTFGSGTRLTVV.

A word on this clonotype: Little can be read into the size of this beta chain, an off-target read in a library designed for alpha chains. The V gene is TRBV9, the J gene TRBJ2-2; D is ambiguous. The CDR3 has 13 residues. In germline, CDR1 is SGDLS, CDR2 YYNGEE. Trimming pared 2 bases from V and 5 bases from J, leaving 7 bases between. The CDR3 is CASSVHWTGELFF. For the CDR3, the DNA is TGTGCCAGCAGCGTTCATTGGACCGGGGAGCTGTTTTTT.

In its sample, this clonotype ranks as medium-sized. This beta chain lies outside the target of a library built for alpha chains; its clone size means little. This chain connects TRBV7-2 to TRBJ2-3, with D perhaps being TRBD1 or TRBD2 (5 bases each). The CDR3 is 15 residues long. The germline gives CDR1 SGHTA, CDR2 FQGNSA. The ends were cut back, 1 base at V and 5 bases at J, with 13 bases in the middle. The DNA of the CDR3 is TGTGCCAGCAGCTTAGATTTGGGGGACCAAGATACGCAGTATTTT. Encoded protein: CASSLDLGDQDTQYF.

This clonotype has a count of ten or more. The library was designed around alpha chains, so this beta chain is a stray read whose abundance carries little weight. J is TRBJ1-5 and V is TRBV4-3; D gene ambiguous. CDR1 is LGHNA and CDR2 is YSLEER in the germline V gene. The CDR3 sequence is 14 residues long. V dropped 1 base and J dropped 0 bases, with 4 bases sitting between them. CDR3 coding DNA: TGCGCCAGCAGCCAAGCCACTAGCAATCAGCCCCAGCATTTT. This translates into CASSQATSNQPQHF.

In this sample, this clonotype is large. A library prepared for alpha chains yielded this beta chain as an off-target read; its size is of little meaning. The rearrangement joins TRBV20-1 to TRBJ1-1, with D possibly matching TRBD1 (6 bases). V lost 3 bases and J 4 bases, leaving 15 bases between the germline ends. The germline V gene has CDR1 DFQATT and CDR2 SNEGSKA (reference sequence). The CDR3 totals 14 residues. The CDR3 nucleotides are TGCAGTGCTAGGTGGAGGGGGGGAGGCACTGAAGCTTTCTTT. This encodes CSARWRGGGTEAFF.

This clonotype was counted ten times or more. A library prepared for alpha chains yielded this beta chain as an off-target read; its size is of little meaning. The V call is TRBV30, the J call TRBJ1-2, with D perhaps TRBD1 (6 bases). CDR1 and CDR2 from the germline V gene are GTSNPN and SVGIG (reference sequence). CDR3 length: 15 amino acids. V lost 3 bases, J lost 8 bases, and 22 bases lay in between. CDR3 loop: CAWRLTGTTTGGYTF. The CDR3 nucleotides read TGTGCCTGGAGGTTAACCGGGACAACCACTGGGGGCTACACCTTC.

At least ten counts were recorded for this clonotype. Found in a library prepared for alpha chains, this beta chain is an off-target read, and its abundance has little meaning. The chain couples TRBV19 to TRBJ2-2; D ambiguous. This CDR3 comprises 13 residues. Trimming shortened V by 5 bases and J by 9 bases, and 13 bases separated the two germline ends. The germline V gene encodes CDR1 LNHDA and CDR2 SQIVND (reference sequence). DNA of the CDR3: TGTGCCAGTAGTTTCACCCGCGAACGGGAGCTGTTTTTT. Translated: CASSFTRERELFF.

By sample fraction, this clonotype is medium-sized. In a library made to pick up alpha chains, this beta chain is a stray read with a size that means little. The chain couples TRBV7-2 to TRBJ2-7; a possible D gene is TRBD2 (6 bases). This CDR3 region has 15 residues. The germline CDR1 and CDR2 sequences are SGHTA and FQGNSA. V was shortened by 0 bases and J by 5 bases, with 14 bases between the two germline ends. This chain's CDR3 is CASSLAELGGNEQYF. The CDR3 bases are TGTGCCAGCAGCTTAGCGGAACTAGGAGGGAACGAGCAGTACTTC.

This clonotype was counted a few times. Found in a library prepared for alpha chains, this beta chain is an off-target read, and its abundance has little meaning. CDR3 loop: CASSRHREGAQHF. The CDR3 DNA reads TGTGCCAGCAGCAGGCACCGAGAAGGAGCCCAGCATTTT. The chain has TRBV3-1 and TRBJ1-5; D is uncertain. The CDR3 covers 13 residues. Trimming cost V 5 bases and J 11 bases, with 16 bases left between them. Germline V lookup: CDR1 LGHDT, CDR2 YNNKEL (reference sequence). The entire variable domain, with the rest obtained from reference TRBV3-1 and TRBJ1-5, is as follows: DTAVSQTPKYLVTQMGNDKSIKCEQNLGHDTMYWYKQDSKKFLKIMFSYNNKELIINETVPNRFSPKSPDKAHLNLHINSLELGDSAVYFCASSRHREGAQHFGDGTRLSIL.

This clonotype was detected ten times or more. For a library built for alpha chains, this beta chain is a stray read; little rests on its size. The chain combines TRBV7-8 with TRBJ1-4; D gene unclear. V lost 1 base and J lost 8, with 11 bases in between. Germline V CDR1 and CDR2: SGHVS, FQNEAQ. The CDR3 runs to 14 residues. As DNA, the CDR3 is TGTGCCAGCAGCTTAGAAGGGCAGCAAGAAAAACTGTTTTTT. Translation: CASSLEGQQEKLFF.

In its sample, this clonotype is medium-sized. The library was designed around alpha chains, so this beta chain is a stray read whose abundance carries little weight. CDR3 sequence: CASSTGSSGANVLTF. DNA of the CDR3: TGCGCCAGCAGCACAGGGAGCTCTGGGGCCAACGTCCTGACTTTC. The genes are TRBV5-1 and TRBJ2-6, with D possibly TRBD1 on 6 matching bases. Deletions cut 4 bases from V and 0 bases from J, with 8 bases between. CDR1 and CDR2 from the germline V gene are SGHRS and YFSETQ. The CDR3 is 15 residues long.